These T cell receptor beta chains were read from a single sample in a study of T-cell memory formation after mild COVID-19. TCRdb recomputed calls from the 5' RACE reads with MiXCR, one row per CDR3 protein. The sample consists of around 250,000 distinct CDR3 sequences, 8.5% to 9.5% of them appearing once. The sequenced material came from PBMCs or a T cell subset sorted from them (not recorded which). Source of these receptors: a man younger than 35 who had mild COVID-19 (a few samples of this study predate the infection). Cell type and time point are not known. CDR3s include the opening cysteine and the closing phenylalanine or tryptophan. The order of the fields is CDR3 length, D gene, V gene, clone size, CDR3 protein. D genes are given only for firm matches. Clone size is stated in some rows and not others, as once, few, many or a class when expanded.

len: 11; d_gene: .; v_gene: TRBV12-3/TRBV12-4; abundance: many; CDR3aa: CASRGAGELFF
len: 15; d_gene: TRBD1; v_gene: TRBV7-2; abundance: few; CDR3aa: CASSSGQAYTGELFF
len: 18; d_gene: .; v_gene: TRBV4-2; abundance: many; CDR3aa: CASSQEPDGGPSYNEQFF
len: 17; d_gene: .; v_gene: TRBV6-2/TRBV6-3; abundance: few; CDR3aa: CASSYRRGSLSNQPQHF
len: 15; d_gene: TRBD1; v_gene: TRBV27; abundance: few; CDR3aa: CASSPFRTGPYEQYF
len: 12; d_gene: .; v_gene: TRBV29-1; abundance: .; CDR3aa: CSVGGGSTEAFF
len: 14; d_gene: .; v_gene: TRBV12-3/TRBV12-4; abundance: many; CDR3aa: CASSLGGISYEQYF
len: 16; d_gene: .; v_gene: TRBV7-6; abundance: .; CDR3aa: CASSLARGGLSYEQYF
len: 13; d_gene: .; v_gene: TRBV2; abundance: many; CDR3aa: CASSRQYTGELFF
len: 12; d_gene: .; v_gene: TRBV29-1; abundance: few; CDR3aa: CSVLGSSYEQYF
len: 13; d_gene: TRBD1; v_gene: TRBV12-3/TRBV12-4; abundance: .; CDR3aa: CASGGQGSGELFF
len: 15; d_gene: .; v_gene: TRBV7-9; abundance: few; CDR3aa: CASSLSGTPAYEQYF
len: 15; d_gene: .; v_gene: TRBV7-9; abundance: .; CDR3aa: CASSLTRGAADGYTF
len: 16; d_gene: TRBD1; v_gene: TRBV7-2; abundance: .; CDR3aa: CASSLAGTGGWETQYF
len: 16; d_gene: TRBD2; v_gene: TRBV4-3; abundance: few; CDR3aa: CASSQVSSGPTDTQYF
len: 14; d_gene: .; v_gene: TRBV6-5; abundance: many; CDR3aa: CASSYSGKGQPQHF
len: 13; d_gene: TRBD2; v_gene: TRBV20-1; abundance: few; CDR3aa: CSTSGGPIYEQYF
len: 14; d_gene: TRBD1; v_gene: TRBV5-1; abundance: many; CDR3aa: CASSGGTGQETQYF
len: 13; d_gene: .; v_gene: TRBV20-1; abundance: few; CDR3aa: CSAVTGGLNEQFF
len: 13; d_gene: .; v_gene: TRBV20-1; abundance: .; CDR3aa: CSGGRISNQPQHF